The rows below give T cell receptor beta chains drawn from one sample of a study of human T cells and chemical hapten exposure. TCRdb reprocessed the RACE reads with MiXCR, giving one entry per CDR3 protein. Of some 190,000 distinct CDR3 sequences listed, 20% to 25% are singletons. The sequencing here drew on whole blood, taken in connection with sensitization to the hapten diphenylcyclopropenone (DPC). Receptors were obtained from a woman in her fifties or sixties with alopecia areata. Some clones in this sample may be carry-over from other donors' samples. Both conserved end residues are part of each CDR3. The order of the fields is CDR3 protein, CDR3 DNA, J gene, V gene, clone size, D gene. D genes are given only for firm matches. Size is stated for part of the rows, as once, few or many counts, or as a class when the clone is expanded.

CDR3aa: CASSVDTLDQPNYEQYF; CDR3nt: TGTGCCAGCAGCGTAGATACCCTCGATCAACCCAATTACGAGCAGTACTTC; j_gene: TRBJ2-7; v_gene: TRBV9; abundance: NA; d_gene: NA
CDR3aa: CASSQSRPVGGRATDTQYF; CDR3nt: TGCGCCAGCAGCCAGTCCCGTCCTGTCGGCGGGAGGGCGACAGATACGCAGTATTTT; j_gene: TRBJ2-3; v_gene: TRBV4-1; abundance: NA; d_gene: TRBD2
CDR3aa: CASRGGQMNTEAFF; CDR3nt: TGTGCCAGCAGGGGGGGACAGATGAACACTGAAGCTTTCTTT; j_gene: TRBJ1-1; v_gene: TRBV6-2/TRBV6-3; abundance: NA; d_gene: TRBD1
CDR3aa: CASSSGQPNTGELFF; CDR3nt: TGTGCCAGCAGCTCTGGGCAGCCGAACACCGGGGAGCTGTTTTTT; j_gene: TRBJ2-2; v_gene: TRBV11-1; abundance: many; d_gene: NA
CDR3aa: CSAKRANQFF; CDR3nt: TGCAGTGCTAAAAGGGCCAATCAGTTCTTC; j_gene: TRBJ2-1; v_gene: TRBV20-1; abundance: few; d_gene: NA
CDR3aa: CASSGGVAEEQFF; CDR3nt: TGCGCCAGCAGCGGGGGGGTCGCAGAAGAGCAGTTCTTC; j_gene: TRBJ2-1; v_gene: TRBV5-1; abundance: NA; d_gene: TRBD2
CDR3aa: CASSLTGGQGLTEAFF; CDR3nt: TGTGCCAGCAGTTTAACAGGGGGCCAAGGACTCACTGAAGCTTTCTTT; j_gene: TRBJ1-1; v_gene: TRBV6-5; abundance: NA; d_gene: TRBD1
CDR3aa: CSAIDRNNQPQHF; CDR3nt: TGCAGTGCTATCGACAGAAACAATCAGCCCCAGCATTTT; j_gene: TRBJ1-5; v_gene: TRBV20-1; abundance: once; d_gene: NA
CDR3aa: CASSLYVTGELFF; CDR3nt: TGTGCCAGCAGTTTATATGTCACCGGGGAGCTGTTTTTT; j_gene: TRBJ2-2; v_gene: TRBV27; abundance: NA; d_gene: NA
CDR3aa: CASSQHSGLAGRRTTDTQYF; CDR3nt: TGTGCCAGCAGCCAACACTCCGGACTAGCGGGACGAAGGACCACAGATACGCAGTATTTT; j_gene: TRBJ2-3; v_gene: TRBV7-2; abundance: NA; d_gene: TRBD2
CDR3aa: CSASFQGGEKLFF; CDR3nt: TGCAGTGCTAGTTTCCAGGGTGGGGAAAAACTGTTTTTT; j_gene: TRBJ1-4; v_gene: TRBV20-1; abundance: NA; d_gene: NA
CDR3aa: CASSLAGIGGDTQYF; CDR3nt: TGTGCCAGCAGCTTAGCGGGGATCGGAGGGGATACGCAGTATTTT; j_gene: TRBJ2-3; v_gene: TRBV7-2; abundance: NA; d_gene: NA
CDR3aa: CASSQEIQGGNTIYF; CDR3nt: TGTGCCAGCAGCCAAGAGATCCAGGGTGGAAACACCATATATTTT; j_gene: TRBJ1-3; v_gene: TRBV3-1; abundance: few; d_gene: NA
CDR3aa: CSARFRRTTSYEQYF; CDR3nt: TGCAGTGCTAGATTTCGGAGGACTACCTCCTACGAGCAGTACTTC; j_gene: TRBJ2-7; v_gene: TRBV20-1; abundance: many; d_gene: NA
CDR3aa: CASSGAGGVTNEQFF; CDR3nt: TGTGCCAGCAGTGGAGCGGGAGGGGTGACCAATGAGCAGTTCTTC; j_gene: TRBJ2-1; v_gene: TRBV6-1; abundance: NA; d_gene: TRBD2
CDR3aa: CSASGLAGVGGTQYF; CDR3nt: TGCAGTGCCTCCGGACTAGCGGGAGTGGGGGGTACGCAGTATTTT; j_gene: TRBJ2-3; v_gene: TRBV20-1; abundance: NA; d_gene: TRBD2
CDR3aa: CASSEVPLNTEAFF; CDR3nt: TGTGCCAGCAGTGAAGTCCCACTGAACACTGAAGCTTTCTTT; j_gene: TRBJ1-1; v_gene: TRBV2; abundance: NA; d_gene: NA
CDR3aa: CASGRVRGGTEAFF; CDR3nt: TGCGCCAGCGGAAGAGTGAGGGGAGGCACTGAAGCTTTCTTT; j_gene: TRBJ1-1; v_gene: TRBV5-1; abundance: NA; d_gene: NA
CDR3aa: CASSHGGGRGQETQYF; CDR3nt: TGTGCCAGCAGCCATGGGGGAGGGCGGGGACAAGAGACCCAGTACTTC; j_gene: TRBJ2-5; v_gene: TRBV7-2; abundance: few; d_gene: TRBD2
CDR3aa: CASSPDPGLGEQYF; CDR3nt: TGTGCCAGCAGCCCAGACCCAGGGTTGGGCGAGCAGTACTTC; j_gene: TRBJ2-7; v_gene: TRBV9; abundance: few; d_gene: NA
CDR3aa: CASERDSKNEQFF; CDR3nt: TGCGCCAGCGAACGGGACAGTAAGAATGAGCAGTTCTTC; j_gene: TRBJ2-1; v_gene: TRBV5-1; abundance: few; d_gene: TRBD1
CDR3aa: CASSVAGYTGELFF; CDR3nt: TGTGCCAGCAGTGTCGCGGGATACACCGGGGAGCTGTTTTTT; j_gene: TRBJ2-2; v_gene: TRBV28; abundance: many; d_gene: NA
CDR3aa: CASSQRQHTEAFF; CDR3nt: TGTGCCAGCAGCCAACGTCAGCACACTGAAGCTTTCTTT; j_gene: TRBJ1-1; v_gene: TRBV3-1; abundance: NA; d_gene: NA
CDR3aa: CASTPAGGETQYF; CDR3nt: TGTGCCTCCACCCCAGCGGGAGGAGAGACCCAGTACTTC; j_gene: TRBJ2-5; v_gene: TRBV10-3; abundance: few; d_gene: TRBD2
CDR3aa: CASSPEGARNYGYTF; CDR3nt: TGTGCCAGCAGCCCTGAAGGGGCGCGAAACTATGGCTACACCTTC; j_gene: TRBJ1-2; v_gene: TRBV11-2; abundance: NA; d_gene: NA
CDR3aa: CASSSILGVGAHEQYF; CDR3nt: TGCGCCAGCAGCTCCATTCTGGGGGTAGGCGCCCACGAGCAGTACTTC; j_gene: TRBJ2-7; v_gene: TRBV5-1; abundance: few; d_gene: NA
CDR3aa: CAISEGGSNQPQHF; CDR3nt: TGTGCCATCAGTGAGGGCGGTAGCAATCAGCCCCAGCATTTT; j_gene: TRBJ1-5; v_gene: TRBV10-3; abundance: NA; d_gene: NA
CDR3aa: CASSLFRGASGNTIYF; CDR3nt: TGTGCCAGCAGCTTATTTCGGGGGGCGTCTGGAAACACCATATATTTT; j_gene: TRBJ1-3; v_gene: TRBV11-2; abundance: NA; d_gene: NA
CDR3aa: CASSPNSNTGELFF; CDR3nt: TGCGCCAGCAGTCCGAACTCGAACACCGGGGAGCTGTTTTTT; j_gene: TRBJ2-2; v_gene: TRBV10-1; abundance: few; d_gene: NA
CDR3aa: CASSLGHMNEQFF; CDR3nt: TGTGCCAGCAGCTTGGGTCATATGAATGAGCAGTTCTTC; j_gene: TRBJ2-1; v_gene: TRBV7-2; abundance: NA; d_gene: NA
CDR3aa: CASSVWTSTDTQYF; CDR3nt: TGTGCCAGCAGCGTTTGGACGAGCACAGATACGCAGTATTTT; j_gene: TRBJ2-3; v_gene: TRBV9; abundance: few; d_gene: NA
CDR3aa: CATGPLVGSTGELFF; CDR3nt: TGTGCCACCGGACCGTTAGTAGGTTCCACCGGGGAGCTGTTTTTT; j_gene: TRBJ2-2; v_gene: TRBV6-5; abundance: few; d_gene: NA
CDR3aa: CASSLRLGGTTEAFF; CDR3nt: TGTGCCAGCAGCTTAAGGTTGGGGGGGACCACTGAAGCTTTCTTT; j_gene: TRBJ1-1; v_gene: TRBV5-6; abundance: NA; d_gene: NA
CDR3aa: CASSFRGLTEAFF; CDR3nt: TGTGCCAGCAGTTTCAGGGGTCTCACTGAAGCTTTCTTT; j_gene: TRBJ1-1; v_gene: TRBV12-3/TRBV12-4; abundance: NA; d_gene: NA
CDR3aa: CASSSRTGNQETQYF; CDR3nt: TGTGCCAGCAGTTCCCGGACAGGGAACCAAGAGACCCAGTACTTC; j_gene: TRBJ2-5; v_gene: TRBV27; abundance: NA; d_gene: TRBD1
CDR3aa: CASSYHVKETQYF; CDR3nt: TGTGCCAGCAGTTACCACGTTAAAGAGACCCAGTACTTC; j_gene: TRBJ2-5; v_gene: TRBV6-6; abundance: few; d_gene: NA
CDR3aa: CASSQTSGRYNEQFF; CDR3nt: TGTGCCAGCAGCCAGACTAGCGGGAGGTACAATGAGCAGTTCTTC; j_gene: TRBJ2-1; v_gene: TRBV3-1; abundance: NA; d_gene: TRBD2
CDR3aa: CASSAAFGGYGYTF; CDR3nt: TGTGCCAGCTCTGCCGCATTCGGTGGCTATGGCTACACCTTC; j_gene: TRBJ1-2; v_gene: TRBV18; abundance: NA; d_gene: NA
CDR3aa: CASSSGIYYEQYF; CDR3nt: TGTGCCAGCAGTTCCGGGATTTACTACGAGCAGTACTTC; j_gene: TRBJ2-7; v_gene: TRBV6-2/TRBV6-3; abundance: NA; d_gene: NA
CDR3aa: CASSLRTSLSTDTQYF; CDR3nt: TGTGCCAGCAGTCTACGGACTAGTCTTAGCACAGATACGCAGTATTTT; j_gene: TRBJ2-3; v_gene: TRBV6-5; abundance: few; d_gene: TRBD2
CDR3aa: CASSLVAGDLAYNEQFF; CDR3nt: TGTGCCAGCAGTCTAGTAGCGGGAGATCTTGCGTACAATGAGCAGTTCTTC; j_gene: TRBJ2-1; v_gene: TRBV25-1; abundance: NA; d_gene: TRBD2
CDR3aa: CASSGIPPPGELFF; CDR3nt: TGTGCCAGCAGTGGGATCCCACCCCCAGGGGAGCTGTTTTTT; j_gene: TRBJ2-2; v_gene: TRBV14; abundance: NA; d_gene: NA
CDR3aa: CASSESQLRSPLHF; CDR3nt: TGTGCCAGCAGTGAATCCCAACTTCGATCACCCCTCCACTTT; j_gene: TRBJ1-6; v_gene: TRBV25-1; abundance: NA; d_gene: NA
CDR3aa: CSVVGGASNTEAFF; CDR3nt: TGCAGCGTTGTCGGGGGGGCGTCGAACACTGAAGCTTTCTTT; j_gene: TRBJ1-1; v_gene: TRBV29-1; abundance: NA; d_gene: NA
CDR3aa: CASSRSGDHEKLFF; CDR3nt: TGTGCCAGCTCAAGGTCGGGGGATCATGAAAAACTGTTTTTT; j_gene: TRBJ1-4; v_gene: TRBV18; abundance: many; d_gene: NA
CDR3aa: CASSLRRTGTRNTEAFF; CDR3nt: TGTGCCAGCAGTTTACGCAGGACAGGGACCAGGAACACTGAAGCTTTCTTT; j_gene: TRBJ1-1; v_gene: TRBV12-3/TRBV12-4; abundance: NA; d_gene: TRBD1
CDR3aa: CASRGIEGNIQYF; CDR3nt: TGTGCCAGCAGGGGAATTGAGGGAAACATTCAGTACTTC; j_gene: TRBJ2-4; v_gene: TRBV6-5; abundance: NA; d_gene: NA
CDR3aa: CASSLSGTEAYEQYF; CDR3nt: TGTGCCAGCAGCTTATCCGGGACAGAAGCCTACGAGCAGTACTTC; j_gene: TRBJ2-7; v_gene: TRBV11-2; abundance: few; d_gene: TRBD1
CDR3aa: CASSQVVRAGVNTGELFF; CDR3nt: TGTGCCAGCAGCCAAGTCGTAAGAGCGGGAGTGAACACCGGGGAGCTGTTTTTT; j_gene: TRBJ2-2; v_gene: TRBV4-2; abundance: few; d_gene: TRBD2
CDR3aa: CASRPGTYTGELFF; CDR3nt: TGTGCCAGCAGACCCGGGACATACACCGGGGAGCTGTTTTTT; j_gene: TRBJ2-2; v_gene: TRBV6-5; abundance: NA; d_gene: NA
CDR3aa: CASIPMWGSDAYEQYF; CDR3nt: TGTGCCAGCATTCCCATGTGGGGTAGCGACGCCTACGAGCAGTACTTC; j_gene: TRBJ2-7; v_gene: TRBV6-2/TRBV6-3; abundance: NA; d_gene: NA
CDR3aa: CASSQGSFGSYEQYF; CDR3nt: TGTGCCAGCAGCCAAGGGTCTTTCGGGAGTTACGAGCAGTACTTC; j_gene: TRBJ2-7; v_gene: TRBV3-1; abundance: few; d_gene: NA
CDR3aa: CASSVAVGQQYNEQFF; CDR3nt: TGTGCCAGCAGCGTAGCTGTCGGACAGCAATACAATGAGCAGTTCTTC; j_gene: TRBJ2-1; v_gene: TRBV9; abundance: NA; d_gene: NA
CDR3aa: CASSYISFGSLSMETQYF; CDR3nt: TGTGCCAGCAGTTATATCTCGTTTGGTAGCTTATCTATGGAGACCCAGTACTTC; j_gene: TRBJ2-5; v_gene: TRBV6-5; abundance: few; d_gene: NA
CDR3aa: CSVKDRGHNSPLHF; CDR3nt: TGCAGTGTCAAGGACAGGGGGCATAATTCACCCCTCCACTTT; j_gene: TRBJ1-6; v_gene: TRBV20-1; abundance: few; d_gene: TRBD1
CDR3aa: CSARDGAGAFF; CDR3nt: TGCAGCGCACGGGACGGCGCAGGAGCTTTCTTT; j_gene: TRBJ1-1; v_gene: TRBV29-1; abundance: NA; d_gene: NA